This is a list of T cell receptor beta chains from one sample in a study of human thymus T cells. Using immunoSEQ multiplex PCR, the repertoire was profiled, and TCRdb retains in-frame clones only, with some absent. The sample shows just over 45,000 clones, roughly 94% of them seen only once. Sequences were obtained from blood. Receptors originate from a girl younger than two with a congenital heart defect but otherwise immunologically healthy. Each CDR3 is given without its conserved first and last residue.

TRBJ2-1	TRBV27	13	ASRAERVSYNEQF
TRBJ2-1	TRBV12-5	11	ASGLGFYNEQF
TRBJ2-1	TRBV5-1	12	ASSRYGPYNEQF
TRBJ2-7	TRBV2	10	ASGGRYYEQY
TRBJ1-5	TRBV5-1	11	ASTILSNQPQH
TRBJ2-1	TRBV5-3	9	ARSELAGRF
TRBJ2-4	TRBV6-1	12	ASSERDRGNIQY
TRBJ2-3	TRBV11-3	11	ASSPGLTDTQY
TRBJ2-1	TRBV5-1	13	ASSLLVAGGPRQF
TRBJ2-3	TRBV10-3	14	ATATGGTTSTDTQY
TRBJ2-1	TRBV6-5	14	ASSYSRLAGVYEQF
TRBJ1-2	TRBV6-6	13	ASMEGARVDYGYT
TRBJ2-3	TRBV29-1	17	SVGRDAKTPGVGTDTQY
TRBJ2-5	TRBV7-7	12	ASSLGTGKETQY
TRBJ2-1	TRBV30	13	AFRAGSSSWDEQF
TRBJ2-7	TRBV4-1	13	ASSPLSSGLYEQY
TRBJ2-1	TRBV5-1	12	ASSVESSYNEQF
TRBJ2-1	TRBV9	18	ASSVESHFVSGRSGNEQF
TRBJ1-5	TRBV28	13	ASSRTGGGNQPQH
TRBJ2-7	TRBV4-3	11	ASSSRKRDQQY
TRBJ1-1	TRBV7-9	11	ASSRFQGAEAF
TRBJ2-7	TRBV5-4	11	ASSPTGTYEQY
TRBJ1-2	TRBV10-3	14	AISVKRRGQNYGYT
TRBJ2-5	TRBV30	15	AWRTGTSLRTGETQY
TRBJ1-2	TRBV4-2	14	ASSQDSSTVYYGYT
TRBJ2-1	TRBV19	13	ASSTGLAGEGEQF
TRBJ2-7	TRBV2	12	ATLTSGTLYEQY
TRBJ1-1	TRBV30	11	AWRVGPNTEAF
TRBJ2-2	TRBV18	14	ASSLRTPPGTGELF
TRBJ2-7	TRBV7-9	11	ASSRGQNYEQY
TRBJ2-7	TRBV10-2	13	ASSPLAGASYEQY
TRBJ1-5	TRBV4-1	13	ASSQESRGTQPQH
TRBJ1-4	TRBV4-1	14	ASSLRHGATNEKLF
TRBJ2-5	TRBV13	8	ASWGETQY
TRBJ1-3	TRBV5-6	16	ASSLEGDGDLSGNTIY
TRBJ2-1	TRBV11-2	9	ASSLLHEQF
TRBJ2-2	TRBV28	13	ASSFLAANTGELF
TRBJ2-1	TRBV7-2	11	ASSREGGLAGF
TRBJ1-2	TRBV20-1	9	SAPKTRGYT
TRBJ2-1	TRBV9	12	ASSVRLAGHEQF
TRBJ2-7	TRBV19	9	ASSMSGEQY
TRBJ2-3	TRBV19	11	ASSIRGADTQY
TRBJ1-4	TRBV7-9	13	ASSRWDRLTEKLF
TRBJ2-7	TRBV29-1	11	SVAEGFPYEQY
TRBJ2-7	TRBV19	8	ASTIGTQY
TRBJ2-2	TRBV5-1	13	ASSRLDSNTGELF
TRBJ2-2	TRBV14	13	ASSQDLAYTGELF
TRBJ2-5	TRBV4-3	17	ASTETLFPGLADQETQY
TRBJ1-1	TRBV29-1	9	SVQRNTEAF
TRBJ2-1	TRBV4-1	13	ASSQDPGRVNEQF
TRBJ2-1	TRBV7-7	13	ASSLDVTGVNEQF